The rows below give T cell receptor beta chains drawn from one sample of a study of blood T cell repertoires in COVID-19. Measured with immunoSEQ multiplex PCR; TCRdb has only the in-frame clones, and not every one. The sample shows some 70,000 clones, approximately 88% of them seen only once. The sample comprised peripheral blood. These TCRs come from a woman in her seventies with acute or convalescent COVID-19. Each CDR3 is given with its conserved first and last residue. Each record gives: clone size, V gene, J gene, D gene, CDR3 DNA, CDR3 protein. The D gene is left open where the match is weak. Clone size appears in some rows only: once, few, many, or a class for an expanded clone.

clone_size: few
v_call: TRBV27
j_call: TRBJ2-7
d_call: TRBD2
cdr3_nt: TGTGCCAGCAGTTTCGGTAGCGGGAGGATCGGATACGAGCAGTACTTC
cdr3_aa: CASSFGSGRIGYEQYF

clone_size: NA
v_call: TRBV19
j_call: TRBJ1-1
d_call: NA
cdr3_nt: TGTGCCAGTAGTAACCCCGCGGGGGGCACTGAAGCTTTCTTT
cdr3_aa: CASSNPAGGTEAFF

clone_size: NA
v_call: TRBV28
j_call: TRBJ1-4
d_call: TRBD1
cdr3_nt: TGTGCCAGCAGTTCCGGGACAGGGGACATACTGTTTTTT
cdr3_aa: CASSSGTGDILFF

clone_size: NA
v_call: TRBV5-5
j_call: TRBJ1-6
d_call: NA
cdr3_nt: TGTGCCAGCAGCCCCGGTCTAGAGACAGGCCTCCACTTT
cdr3_aa: CASSPGLETGLHF

clone_size: NA
v_call: TRBV19
j_call: TRBJ1-1
d_call: TRBD1
cdr3_nt: TGTGCCACCAGCCAGCAGGGGGGCCTTGAAGCTTTCTTT
cdr3_aa: CATSQQGGLEAFF

clone_size: NA
v_call: TRBV4-1
j_call: TRBJ2-2
d_call: NA
cdr3_nt: TGCGCCAGCAGGGCCGCTCTGACCGGGGAGCTGTTTTTT
cdr3_aa: CASRAALTGELFF

clone_size: NA
v_call: TRBV4-1
j_call: TRBJ1-4
d_call: NA
cdr3_nt: TGCGCCAGCAGCCAAATTAATCTGATTGCAACTGGTGAAAAACTGTTTTTT
cdr3_aa: CASSQINLIATGEKLFF

clone_size: NA
v_call: TRBV7-8
j_call: TRBJ2-3
d_call: NA
cdr3_nt: TGTGCCAGCAGCTTATGGTGGCAGAACACAGATACGCAGTATTTT
cdr3_aa: CASSLWWQNTDTQYF

clone_size: NA
v_call: TRBV7-2
j_call: TRBJ1-2
d_call: TRBD1
cdr3_nt: TGTGCCAGCAGCCCCACAGGGGGATCTGGCTACACCTTC
cdr3_aa: CASSPTGGSGYTF

clone_size: NA
v_call: TRBV5-1
j_call: TRBJ2-7
d_call: NA
cdr3_nt: TGCGCCAGCAGCATCGACAACTACGAGCAGTACTTC
cdr3_aa: CASSIDNYEQYF

clone_size: NA
v_call: TRBV27
j_call: TRBJ1-1
d_call: TRBD1
cdr3_nt: TGTGCCAGCAGTTTGGACAGGGAGGCTGAAGCTTTCTTT
cdr3_aa: CASSLDREAEAFF

clone_size: NA
v_call: TRBV28
j_call: TRBJ2-7
d_call: NA
cdr3_nt: TGTGCCAGCAGTCCTCCGGACAGGCGAAGTAGCGGGGTATCCTACGAGCAGTACTTC
cdr3_aa: CASSPPDRRSSGVSYEQYF

clone_size: once
v_call: TRBV11-1
j_call: TRBJ2-6
d_call: NA
cdr3_nt: TGTGCCAGCAGCTTAGCGCTTATCCTACTGAGCTCTGGGGCCAACGTCCTGACTTTC
cdr3_aa: CASSLALILLSSGANVLTF

clone_size: once
v_call: TRBV19
j_call: TRBJ1-5
d_call: NA
cdr3_nt: TGTGCCAGTAGTACACCCACAGGGAGGGGCGGACAGCCCCAGCATTTT
cdr3_aa: CASSTPTGRGGQPQHF